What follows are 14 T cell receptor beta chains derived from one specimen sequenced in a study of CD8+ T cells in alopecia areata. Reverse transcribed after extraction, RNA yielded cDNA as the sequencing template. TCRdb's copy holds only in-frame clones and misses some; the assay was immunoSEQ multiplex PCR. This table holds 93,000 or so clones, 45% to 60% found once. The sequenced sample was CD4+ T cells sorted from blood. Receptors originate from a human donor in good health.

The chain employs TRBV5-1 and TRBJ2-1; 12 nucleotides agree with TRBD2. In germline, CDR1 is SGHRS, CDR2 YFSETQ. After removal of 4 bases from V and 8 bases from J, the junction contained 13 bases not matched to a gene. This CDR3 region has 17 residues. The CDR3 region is CASSVAPGLAGSDEQFF. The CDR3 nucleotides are TGCGCCAGCAGCGTGGCACCGGGACTAGCGGGCTCGGATGAGCAGTTCTTC.

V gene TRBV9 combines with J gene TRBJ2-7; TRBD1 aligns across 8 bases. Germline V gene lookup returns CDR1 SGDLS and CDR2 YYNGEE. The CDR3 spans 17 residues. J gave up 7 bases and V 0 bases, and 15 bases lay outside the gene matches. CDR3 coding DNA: TGTGCCAGCAGCGTAGATGCCACCGGGACAGGAGGCAGGGAGCAGTACTTC. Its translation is CASSVDATGTGGREQYF. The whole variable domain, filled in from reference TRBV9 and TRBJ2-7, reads DSGVTQTPKHLITATGQRVTLRCSPRSGDLSVYWYQQSLDQGLQFLIQYYNGEERAKGNILERFSAQQFPDLHSELNLSSLELGDSALYFCASSVDATGTGGREQYFGPGTRLTVT.

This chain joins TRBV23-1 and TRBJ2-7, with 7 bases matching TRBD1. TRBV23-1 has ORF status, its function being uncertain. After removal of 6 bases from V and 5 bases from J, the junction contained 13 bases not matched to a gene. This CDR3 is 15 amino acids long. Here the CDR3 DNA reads TGCGCCAGCAGCCCTACAGGGGTCCCGACCCACGAGCAGTACTTC. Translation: CASSPTGVPTHEQYF.

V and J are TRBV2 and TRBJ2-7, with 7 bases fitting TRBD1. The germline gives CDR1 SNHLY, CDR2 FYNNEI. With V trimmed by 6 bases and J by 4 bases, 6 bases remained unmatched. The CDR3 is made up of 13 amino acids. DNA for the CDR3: TGTGCCAGCAGGGTTCAGGGGGTTTACGAGCAGTACTTC. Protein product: CASRVQGVYEQYF.

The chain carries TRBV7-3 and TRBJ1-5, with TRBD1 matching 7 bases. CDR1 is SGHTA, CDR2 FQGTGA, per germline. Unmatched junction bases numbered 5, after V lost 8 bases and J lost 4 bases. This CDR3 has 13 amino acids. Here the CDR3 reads CASSGQLNQPQHF. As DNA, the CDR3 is TGTGCCAGCTCGGGACAGTTGAATCAGCCCCAGCATTTT.

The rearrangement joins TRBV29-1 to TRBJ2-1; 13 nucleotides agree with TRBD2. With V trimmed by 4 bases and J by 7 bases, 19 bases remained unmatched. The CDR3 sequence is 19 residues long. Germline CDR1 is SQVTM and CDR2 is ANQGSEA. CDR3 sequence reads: CSVAPRLAGGMAGGNEQFF. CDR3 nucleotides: TGCAGCGTTGCACCCCGACTAGCGGGGGGAATGGCCGGTGGTAATGAGCAGTTCTTC.

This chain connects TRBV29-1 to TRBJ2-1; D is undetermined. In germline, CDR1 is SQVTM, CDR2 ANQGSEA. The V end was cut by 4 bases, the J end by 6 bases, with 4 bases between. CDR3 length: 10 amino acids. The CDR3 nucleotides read TGCAGCGTTGGATCCAATGAGCAGTTCTTC. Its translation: CSVGSNEQFF.

CDR3 loop: CASSPPRTGTGEQYF. CDR3 in DNA: TGTGCCAGCTCACCACCCCGGACAGGGACGGGCGAGCAGTACTTC. The V call is TRBV18, the J call TRBJ2-7; TRBD1 matches 8 bases. Germline CDR1 reads KGHSH; CDR2 reads LQKENI. V gave up 0 bases and J gave up 6 bases; unmatched junction bases: 7. The CDR3 consists of 15 residues.

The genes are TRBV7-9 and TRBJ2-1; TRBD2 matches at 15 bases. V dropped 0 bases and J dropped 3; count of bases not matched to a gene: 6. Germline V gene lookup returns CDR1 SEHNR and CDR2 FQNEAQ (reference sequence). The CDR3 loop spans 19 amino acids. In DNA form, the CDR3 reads TGTGCCAGCAGCTTAGCGCGGGGACTAGCGGGGGGCAACTACAATGAGCAGTTCTTC. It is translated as CASSLARGLAGGNYNEQFF. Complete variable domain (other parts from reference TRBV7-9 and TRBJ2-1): DTGVSQNPRHKITKRGQNVTFRCDPISEHNRLYWYRQTLGQGPEFLTYFQNEAQLEKSRLLSDRFSAERPKGSFSTLEIQRTEQGDSAMYLCASSLARGLAGGNYNEQFFGPGTRLTVL.

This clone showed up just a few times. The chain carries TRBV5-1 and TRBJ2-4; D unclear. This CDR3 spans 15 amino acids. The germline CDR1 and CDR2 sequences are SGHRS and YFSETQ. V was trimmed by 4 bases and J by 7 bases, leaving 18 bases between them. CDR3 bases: TGCGCCAGCAGCCGATCGCAGTGGGATAAGAACATTCAGTACTTC. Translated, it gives CASSRSQWDKNIQYF.

CDR3: CASSLVRGADTQYF. As DNA, the CDR3 is TGTGCCAGCAGCTTAGTACGGGGTGCGGATACGCAGTATTTT. The genes are TRBV7-2 and TRBJ2-3, with TRBD2 as a possible D gene (5 bases). The CDR3 spans 14 residues. Germline CDR1 reads SGHTA; CDR2 reads FQGNSA. V dropped 1 base and J dropped 6 bases, with 11 bases sitting between them.

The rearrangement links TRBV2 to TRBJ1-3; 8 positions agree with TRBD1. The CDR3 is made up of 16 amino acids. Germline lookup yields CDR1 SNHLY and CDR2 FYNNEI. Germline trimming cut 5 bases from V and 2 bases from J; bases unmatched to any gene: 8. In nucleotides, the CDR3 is TGTGCCAGCAGTCCTAGGACAGGGCCGACTGGAAACACCATATATTTT. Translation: CASSPRTGPTGNTIYF.

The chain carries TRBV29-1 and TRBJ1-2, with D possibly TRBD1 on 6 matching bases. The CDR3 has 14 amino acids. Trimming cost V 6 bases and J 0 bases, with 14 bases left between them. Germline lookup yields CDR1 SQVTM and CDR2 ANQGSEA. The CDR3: CSVTRTEANYGYTF. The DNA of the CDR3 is TGCAGCGTCACCCGGACAGAAGCTAACTATGGCTACACCTTC.

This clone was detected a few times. The chain's CDR3 is CSVQESGNTIYF. The CDR3 DNA reads TGCAGCGTTCAGGAATCTGGAAACACCATATATTTT. This chain uses TRBV29-1 with TRBJ1-3; D unclear. Germline CDR1 SQVTM, CDR2 ANQGSEA. The CDR3 spans 12 residues. Trimming stripped 5 bases from V and 1 base from J, with 6 bases between.